These T cell receptor beta chains were read from a single sample in a study of blood T cell repertoires in COVID-19. TCRdb keeps only in-frame clones here, not all; method: immunoSEQ multiplex PCR. This sample carries approximately 170,000 clones, around 91% of them seen once, and the ten largest clones take roughly 0.82%. The source material was PBMCs or T cells enriched from blood (not recorded which). The receptors derive from a woman aged 18-29 years who had recovered from COVID-19. The CDR3 runs from the conserved cysteine through the conserved F or W. The order of the fields is J gene, D gene, V gene, clone size, CDR3 DNA, CDR3 protein. D genes are given only for firm matches. Clone sizes are given selectively: once, few, many, or a class where the clone is expanded.

TRBJ1-2,.,TRBV28,.,TGTGCCAGCAGCCATACAGGGTCCCAAAACTATGGCTACACCTTC,CASSHTGSQNYGYTF
TRBJ2-1,TRBD1,TRBV2,.,TGTGCCAGCAGGGAAAGGGGGCTAACGAATGAGCAGTTCTTC,CASRERGLTNEQFF
TRBJ1-2,TRBD1,TRBV5-1,once,TGCGCCAGCAGCTTGGCCGGCCAGGGGGTTGGCTACACCTTC,CASSLAGQGVGYTF
TRBJ2-1,.,TRBV6-5,.,TGTGCCAGCACTAGGGGCCTAGCGAATGAGCAGTTCTTC,CASTRGLANEQFF
TRBJ2-2,.,TRBV18,.,TGTGCCAGCTCACCTGTGACAGTAAACGCGAACACCGGGGAGCTGTTTTTT,CASSPVTVNANTGELFF
TRBJ2-5,.,TRBV6-5,.,TGTGCCAGCAGTTCAGGGGAGACCCAGTACTTC,CASSSGETQYF
TRBJ2-5,.,TRBV4-1,.,TGCGCCAGCAGCCAGACACTAGGAGAGACCCAGTACTTC,CASSQTLGETQYF
TRBJ2-7,.,TRBV28,.,TGTGCCAGCAGTTTATCCTTCTCCTACGAGCAGTACTTC,CASSLSFSYEQYF
TRBJ2-1,TRBD2,TRBV2,.,TGTGCCAGCAGTGAAGGGGCGGGAGGGAAGGTAGGTGAGCAGTTCTTC,CASSEGAGGKVGEQFF
TRBJ2-7,.,TRBV6-5,.,TGTGCCAGCAGTTACTCTCGAGGGACTTTCTACGAGCAGTACTTC,CASSYSRGTFYEQYF
TRBJ2-1,.,TRBV6-1,.,TGTGCCAGCAGTGAAATAGGGGGAGGGCCTTCGGATGAGCAGTTCTTC,CASSEIGGGPSDEQFF
TRBJ2-7,TRBD2,TRBV30,.,TGTGCCTGGAGTGCCCCCCCGACTAGCGGAAGCTCCTACGAGCAGTACTTC,CAWSAPPTSGSSYEQYF
TRBJ2-1,.,TRBV28,.,.,CASSSSGLAPYNEQFF
TRBJ2-7,.,TRBV4-2,.,TGTGCCAGCAGCCTTGCGAGGGTGAGTCTCTACGAGCAGTACTTC,CASSLARVSLYEQYF
TRBJ1-5,TRBD1,TRBV7-9,few,TGTGCCAGCAGCTTTACAGGGGGGAATCAGCCCCAGCATTTT,CASSFTGGNQPQHF
TRBJ1-6,TRBD1,TRBV5-1,.,TGCGCCAGCAGCTTGGAGGGACAGGGTAGGAATTCACCCCTCCACTTT,CASSLEGQGRNSPLHF
TRBJ2-7,TRBD1,TRBV3-1/TRBV3-2,.,TGTGCCAGCAGTAACTCTAGAACAGGGGACTACGAGCAGTACTTC,CASSNSRTGDYEQYF
TRBJ1-1,TRBD1,TRBV5-4,few,TGTGCCAGCAGCGTGACAGGGTGGATTGGCACTGAAGCTTTCTTT,CASSVTGWIGTEAFF
TRBJ2-1,TRBD2,TRBV4-2,.,TGTGCCAGCAGCCAGTGGACTAGCGGGAGCTCCTACAATGAGCAGTTCTTC,CASSQWTSGSSYNEQFF
TRBJ2-3,TRBD2,TRBV5-1,.,TGCGCCAGCACCACCGGGAGGCTAGTTAACACAGATACGCAGTATTTT,CASTTGRLVNTDTQYF
TRBJ2-3,TRBD1,TRBV5-5,.,TGTGCCAGCAGCTTGGACAGGGGGCGTGTGAATACAGATACGCAGTATTTT,CASSLDRGRVNTDTQYF
TRBJ1-2,TRBD1,TRBV19,once,TGTGCCAGCCAGGAGACAGGGGAGGGATCTGGCTACACCTTC,CASQETGEGSGYTF
TRBJ2-1,.,TRBV7-3,.,TGTGCCAGCAGCTCAATGGGGAGCTACAATGAGCAGTTCTTC,CASSSMGSYNEQFF
TRBJ1-1,.,TRBV6-6,.,TGTGCCAGCAGCCCGGACAGAGGCACTGAAGCTTTCTTT,CASSPDRGTEAFF
TRBJ2-3,.,TRBV7-2,once,TGTGCCACATCACGGAGCCGGAGCACAGATACGCAGTATTTT,CATSRSRSTDTQYF
TRBJ2-5,.,TRBV3-1/TRBV3-2,.,TGTGCCAGCAGCCATGGGGGCGTAGTGGAGACCCAGTACTTC,CASSHGGVVETQYF
TRBJ2-3,.,TRBV27,.,TGTGCCAGCAGTGGGTCGGAGTCCGCAGATACGCAGTATTTT,CASSGSESADTQYF
TRBJ2-7,TRBD1,TRBV6-4,.,TGTGCCAGCAGCCCGGGACAGGGGGCCCACGAGCAGTACTTC,CASSPGQGAHEQYF